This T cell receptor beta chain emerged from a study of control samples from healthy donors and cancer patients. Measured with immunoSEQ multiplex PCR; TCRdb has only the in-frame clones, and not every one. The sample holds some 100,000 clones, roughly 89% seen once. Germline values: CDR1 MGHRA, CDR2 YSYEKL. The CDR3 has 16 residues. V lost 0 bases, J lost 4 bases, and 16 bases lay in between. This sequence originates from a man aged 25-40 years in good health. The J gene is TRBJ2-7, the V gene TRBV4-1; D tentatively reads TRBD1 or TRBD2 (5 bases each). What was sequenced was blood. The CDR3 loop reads CASSQDEGPRTYEQYF. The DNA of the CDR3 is TGCGCCAGCAGCCAAGATGAGGGGCCTCGGACGTACGAGCAGTACTTC.